The 21 T cell receptor beta chains below come from one sample, sequenced in a study of cytomegalovirus exposure and HLA in healthy donors. 13 Jbeta primers and 60 Vbeta primers were used for the PCR. The assay was immunoSEQ multiplex PCR, and TCRdb's table has in-frame clones only and misses some. The sample lists roughly 180,000 clones, about three quarters occurring once. Sequencing was done on a sample of PBMCs. These receptors were obtained from a female donor in good health and CMV-seronegative.

This chain links TRBV27 with TRBJ2-1, with 12 bases that match TRBD2. V dropped 0 bases and J dropped 8; count of bases not matched to a gene: 14. The germline CDR1 and CDR2 sequences are MNHEY and SMNVEV (reference sequence). The length of the CDR3 is 19 residues. For the CDR3, the DNA is TGTGCCAGCAGTTTATCTTCTAGCGGGAGGGCATGGCGGTGGGATGAGCAGTTCTTC. As protein: CASSLSSSGRAWRWDEQFF.

The chain has TRBV28 and TRBJ1-3, with D perhaps matching TRBD1 (6 bases). The V gene's germline CDR1 is MDHEN and CDR2 SYDVKM. Trimming removed 5 bases at V and 4 bases at J, with 15 bases between. CDR3 length equals 15 residues. The CDR3 loop reads CASSRPSGTGNTIYF. CDR3 coding DNA: TGTGCCAGCAGTCGCCCCTCGGGGACAGGAAACACCATATATTTT. Together with reference TRBV28 and TRBJ1-3, the CDR3 gives the full variable domain: DVKVTQSSRYLVKRTGEKVFLECVQDMDHENMFWYRQDPGLGLRLIYFSYDVKMKEKGDIPEGYSVSREKKERFSLILESASTNQTSMYLCASSRPSGTGNTIYFGEGSWLTVV.

There are a few counts of this clone. The gene calls are TRBV5-1 and TRBJ1-1; 7 bases fit TRBD1. Trimming took 3 bases from V and 1 from J; bases not matched to a gene: 6. Germline CDR1 is SGHRS and CDR2 is YFSETQ. The CDR3 is 15 residues long. CDR3 loop: CASSSLTGRNTEAFF. In DNA, the CDR3 is TGCGCCAGCAGCTCTTTGACAGGGCGGAACACTGAAGCTTTCTTT. Full variable domain (missing parts from reference TRBV5-1 and TRBJ1-1): KAGVTQTPRYLIKTRGQQVTLSCSPISGHRSVSWYQQTPGQGLQFLFEYFSETQRNKGNFPGRFSGRQFSNSRSEMNVSTLELGDSALYLCASSSLTGRNTEAFFGQGTRLTVV.

This rearrangement joins TRBV2 to TRBJ2-5; TRBD2 matches at 10 bases. Germline lookup yields CDR1 SNHLY and CDR2 FYNNEI. CDR3 size: 15 residues. The V segment lost 1 base and the J segment 9 bases; nucleotides outside the gene matches: 8. CDR3 sequence reads: CASSEGTSGPAAQYF. DNA of the CDR3: TGTGCCAGCAGTGAAGGGACTAGCGGTCCGGCGGCCCAGTACTTC.

The chain joins TRBV25-1 to TRBJ2-5; D gene unclear. The V gene's germline CDR1 is MGHDK and CDR2 SYGVNS. The V and J ends lost 3 bases and 5 bases respectively, with 10 bases between them. The CDR3 totals 13 residues. The CDR3 region is CASSDAGRETQYF. The DNA for the CDR3 is TGTGCCAGCAGTGATGCAGGCAGGGAGACCCAGTACTTC.

This chain connects TRBV6-4 to TRBJ2-3; 14 nucleotides line up with TRBD2. This CDR3 contains 17 residues. The germline gives CDR1 MRHNA, CDR2 SNTAGT. The junction had 2 bases not matched to a gene; V was cut back by 2 bases and J by 1 base. CDR3 sequence reads: CASSDGTSGGGTDTQYF. CDR3 in DNA: TGTGCCAGCAGTGACGGGACTAGCGGGGGTGGCACAGATACGCAGTATTTT.

The V and J genes are TRBV7-6 and TRBJ2-3; 10 positions agree with TRBD1. Trimming cost V 3 bases and J 3 bases; bases outside gene matches: 9. The CDR3 runs 17 residues. In germline, CDR1 is SGHVS, CDR2 FNYEAQ. CDR3 region: CASSFSDPGQGTDTQYF. For the CDR3, the DNA is TGTGCCAGCAGCTTCTCTGATCCGGGACAGGGGACAGATACGCAGTATTTT.

This clone was detected a few times. The V call is TRBV7-2, the J call TRBJ2-3; 7 nucleotides line up with TRBD2. In germline, CDR1 is SGHTA, CDR2 FQGNSA. V lost 5 bases, J lost 2 bases, and 7 bases stayed unmatched. This CDR3 comprises 15 residues. The CDR3 DNA reads as TGTGCCAGCAGCCCCCCCGGGAGGTACACAGATACGCAGTATTTT. Residues: CASSPPGRYTDTQYF.

This clone was detected once. This rearrangement joins TRBV30 to TRBJ1-2; 8 nucleotides align to TRBD1. After removal of 2 bases from V and 0 bases from J, the junction contained 11 bases not matched to a gene. The CDR3 contains 17 residues. Germline assignment: CDR1 GTSNPN and CDR2 SVGIG (reference sequence). Written as DNA, the CDR3 is TGTGCCTGGAGTCGAGCCGGGACAGGTTGGACTAACTATGGCTACACCTTC. Translation: CAWSRAGTGWTNYGYTF.

V and J are TRBV6-6 and TRBJ2-2; a weak D match, TRBD1 (5 bases). The CDR3 consists of 16 residues. V was cut by 0 bases and J by 1 base, with 9 bases left in between. Germline V lookup: CDR1 MNHNY, CDR2 SVGAGI (reference sequence). CDR3 sequence reads: CASSYSGHLNTGELFF. In nucleotides, the CDR3 is TGTGCCAGCAGTTACTCCGGACACCTGAACACCGGGGAGCTGTTTTTT.

J is TRBJ1-5 and V is TRBV23-1; possibly TRBD1 for D (5 bases). TRBV23-1 is an open reading frame whose function is uncertain. Trimming left V 4 bases short and J 2 bases short, with 21 bases between. This CDR3 region has 18 residues. This CDR3 reads CASSLKGSVRIGNQPQHF. CDR3 in DNA: TGCGCCAGCAGTCTTAAGGGGTCGGTGAGGATAGGCAATCAGCCCCAGCATTTT.

This chain uses TRBV6-5 with TRBJ1-1, with a tentative D call TRBD1 (5 bases). The CDR3 sequence is 11 residues long. The V and J ends lost 6 bases and 7 bases respectively, with 9 bases between them. CDR1 and CDR2 from the germline V gene are MNHEY and SVGAGI. The CDR3: CASRATGEAFF. Written as DNA, the CDR3 is TGTGCCAGCAGGGCCACAGGTGAAGCTTTCTTT.

This rearrangement joins TRBV6-5 to TRBJ2-1, with 8 bases fitting TRBD2. V lost 3 bases, J lost 5 bases, and 6 bases stayed unmatched. CDR3 length: 15 amino acids. CDR1 and CDR2 (germline): MNHEY, SVGAGI. The chain's CDR3 is CASSYVVRGDNEQFF. The CDR3 DNA sequence: TGTGCCAGCAGTTATGTTGTGCGGGGGGACAATGAGCAGTTCTTC.

V gene TRBV12-5 combines with J gene TRBJ1-1, with 8 bases identical to TRBD1. Trimming took 7 bases from V and 4 from J; bases not matched to a gene: 2. In germline, CDR1 is LGHNT, CDR2 FRNRAP. The CDR3 runs to 12 residues. DNA of the CDR3: TGTGCTAGTGCCCAGGGGGCCACTGAAGCTTTCTTT. Translating gives CASAQGATEAFF.

The V and J genes are TRBV19 and TRBJ1-1, with 8 bases aligning to TRBD1. V gave up 7 bases and J gave up 4 bases; unmatched junction bases: 11. Germline V lookup: CDR1 LNHDA, CDR2 SQIVND (reference sequence). The CDR3 loop spans 15 amino acids. CDR3 protein: CASKGWQGAVTEAFF. The CDR3 region has the DNA TGTGCCAGTAAGGGTTGGCAGGGGGCGGTCACTGAAGCTTTCTTT.

The chain combines TRBV28 with TRBJ1-2; 7 bases align to TRBD1. Losses at the gene ends were 5 bases for V and 5 bases for J; bases not matched to a gene: 8. The CDR3 totals 14 residues. CDR1 and CDR2 (germline): MDHEN, SYDVKM. The CDR3 nucleotides are TGTGCCAGCAGTGTCCGGGACAGAGCTTATGGCTACACCTTC. Translation gives CASSVRDRAYGYTF.

This sequence joins TRBV6-5 and TRBJ1-6; 8 bases fit TRBD1. Germline V gene lookup returns CDR1 MNHEY and CDR2 SVGAGI. This CDR3 comprises 14 residues. V shed 6 bases, J shed 9 bases, and the junction held 7 bases outside the gene matches. CDR3 nucleotides: TGTGCCAGCAGCTCTCCAGGGGGCGGTTCACCCCTCCACTTT. Protein product: CASSSPGGGSPLHF.

This clone has only a few counts. This chain links TRBV10-3 with TRBJ2-7, with D perhaps TRBD2 (5 bases). Germline CDR1 is ENHRY and CDR2 is SYGVKD. The CDR3 has 16 residues. Trimming shortened V by 3 bases and J by 0 bases, and 15 bases separated the two germline ends. The CDR3: CAISDPVGSSSYEQYF. CDR3 nucleotide sequence: TGTGCCATCAGTGACCCCGTTGGGAGCAGCTCCTACGAGCAGTACTTC.

The chain combines TRBV2 with TRBJ2-7, with 7 bases identical to TRBD1. The CDR3 is made up of 13 amino acids. The germline gives CDR1 SNHLY, CDR2 FYNNEI. V lost 5 bases and J lost 2; bases outside the gene matches: 3. The CDR3 is CASSKGTAYEQYF. In DNA, the CDR3 is TGTGCCAGCAGTAAAGGGACAGCCTACGAGCAGTACTTC.

The rearrangement uses TRBV28 and TRBJ2-2; no clear D gene. Germline V gene data show CDR1 as MDHEN and CDR2 as SYDVKM. V lost 2 bases, J lost 7 bases, and 5 bases lay in between. The length of the CDR3 is 12 residues. The CDR3: CASSLGVGELFF. As DNA, the CDR3 is TGTGCCAGCAGTTTAGGAGTCGGGGAGCTGTTTTTT.

This chain connects TRBV6-1 to TRBJ1-4, with D hard to call. Trimming took off 7 bases at V and 4 bases at J, with 13 bases between the two ends. Germline V gene lookup returns CDR1 MNHNS and CDR2 SASEGT. CDR3 length: 14 residues. The CDR3 DNA reads as TGTGCCAGCACTAGATCGGGGTTTAATGAAAAACTGTTTTTT. Translating gives CASTRSGFNEKLFF.